This TCR beta chain is from a study of CD8 T cells in ankylosing spondylitis. This CDR3 has 11 residues. Between the trimmed V and J ends, which lost 5 bases and 13 bases, there was a span of 12 bases. CDR1 and CDR2 (germline): SGHAT, FQNNGV. This clonotype has ten or more counts. The target antigen is unknown. MiXCR was run by TCRdb on the 5' RACE reads, yielding one entry per CDR3 protein. The table lists about 220,000 distinct CDR3 sequences, about 7% of them singletons. Broader study findings: Among TCR beta sequences, a motif of roughly 8 highly homologous variants appeared characteristic of ankylosing spondylitis blood. Prior work had noted some motif variants in reactive arthritis blood and synovial fluid. The study looked at matched synovial fluid samples from ankylosing spondylitis patients. Disease-linked clones were reported to be significantly enriched there.

This chain connects TRBV11-2 to TRBJ2-1; TRBD1 or TRBD2 may be the D gene (6 bases each). Material for sequencing was blood, either unsorted or a sorted T cell fraction (not recorded which). This TCR derives from a male donor with ankylosing spondylitis. CDR3 in amino acids: CASSDPGGQFF. CDR3 in DNA: TGTGCCAGCAGCGACCCCGGGGGCCAGTTCTTC.